The clone carrying this T cell receptor (beta chain) came up once. The sample belongs to a study of blood T cell repertoires in COVID-19. Overall study: T cells, B-cell-depleted T cells, or PBMCs provided the cDNA or gDNA that served as material.

This CDR3 spans 16 amino acids. CDR1 and CDR2 from the germline V gene are SGHRS and YFSETQ. The V gene lost 0 bases and the J gene lost 0 bases, with 7 bases spanning the gap. As originally analysed: How many nucleated cells were present was estimated from reference gene primer amplification. Some clones are missing from TCRdb's copy, which holds only in-frame ones; the method was immunoSEQ multiplex PCR. V, J and clone size reflect that table, while D and trimming were determined from the DNA. The table has around 250,000 clones, 85% to 90% seen once. This sequence was found in an older woman with COVID-19, enrolled during active disease. The chain combines TRBV5-1 with TRBJ1-6; D is unresolved. Material for sequencing was peripheral blood. The CDR3 sequence: CASSLGGGSYNSPLHF. CDR3 sequence (DNA): TGCGCCAGCAGCTTGGGCGGAGGCTCCTATAATTCACCCCTCCACTTT.